Listed below are T cell receptor beta chains from one sample, sequenced in a study of regulatory T cells in long-lasting Graves disease. TCRdb fed the multiplex PCR reads into MiXCR, producing one record per CDR3 protein. The sample has hundreds of thousands of distinct CDR3 sequences, around 21% seen once. Sequenced here: peripheral blood mononuclear cells (PBMCs), sampled when the disease was refractory, from a patient treated with antithyroid drugs. Every receptor here comes from a female donor with Graves disease. Both conserved end residues are part of each CDR3. D genes are given only for firm matches. A clone size is listed for some rows: how often the clone was seen (once, few, many), or a class if it is expanded.

j_call v_call clone_size d_call cdr3_aa cdr3_nt
TRBJ1-2 TRBV7-2 many TRBD1 CASSFTTGGGYGYTF TGTGCCAGCAGCTTTACGACAGGGGGCGGCTATGGCTACACCTTC
TRBJ1-1 TRBV6-5 few NA CASSYLARGITEAFF TGTGCCAGCAGTTACTTGGCGCGGGGGATCACTGAAGCTTTCTTT
TRBJ2-7 TRBV5-1 NA NA CASRTTDSYEQYF TGCGCCAGCAGAACAACAGACTCCTACGAGCAGTACTTC
TRBJ2-7 TRBV6-1 many NA CASRVGGHEQYF TGTGCCAGTCGCGTTGGGGGACACGAGCAGTACTTC
TRBJ2-5 TRBV25-1 few TRBD2 CASRKGRDGRGETQYF TGTGCCAGCAGAAAGGGCCGGGACGGGAGGGGAGAGACCCAGTACTTC
TRBJ2-4 TRBV5-1 few TRBD2 CASSLGLAGVAKNIQYF TGCGCCAGCAGCCTGGGACTAGCGGGGGTAGCCAAAAACATTCAGTACTTC
TRBJ2-3 TRBV15 NA NA CATPPDSRTDTQYF TGTGCCACTCCCCCGGACAGCCGCACAGATACGCAGTATTTT
TRBJ2-7 TRBV5-1 NA NA CASSTRTPSYEQYF TGCGCCAGCAGCACCCGGACACCCTCCTACGAGCAGTACTTC
TRBJ2-6 TRBV18 few NA CASSPLAGRPTGANVLTF TGTGCCAGCTCACCACTGGCGGGGCGCCCGACTGGGGCCAACGTCCTGACTTTC
TRBJ2-7 TRBV13 many NA CASTPRGRAAYEQYF TGTGCCAGCACCCCTCGGGGGCGGGCCGCCTACGAGCAGTACTTC
TRBJ2-7 TRBV7-9 NA TRBD2 CATSGWREFAYEQYF TGTGCCACTTCGGGATGGCGGGAGTTTGCCTACGAGCAGTACTTC
TRBJ1-5 TRBV4-1 few NA CASSPSHSGGQGAQHF TGCGCCAGCAGCCCCTCCCATTCTGGTGGTCAAGGGGCCCAGCATTTT
TRBJ2-4 TRBV7-3 many NA CASSLSPDSYIQYF TGTGCCAGCAGCTTAAGCCCCGACAGCTACATTCAGTACTTC
TRBJ1-1 TRBV28 many NA CASSPLLTGPNTEAFF TGTGCCAGCAGTCCACTCCTGACAGGACCTAACACTGAAGCTTTCTTT
TRBJ1-2 TRBV5-4 NA TRBD1 CASSLDRGSIYTF TGTGCCAGCAGCTTGGACAGGGGGTCTATCTACACCTTC
TRBJ2-4 TRBV19 few TRBD1 CASSPDRGGKNIQYF TGTGCCAGTAGTCCCGACAGGGGCGGCAAAAACATTCAGTACTTC
TRBJ2-2 TRBV7-2 few NA CASSQDGGRATGELFF TGTGCCAGCAGTCAGGATGGGGGGCGCGCCACCGGGGAGCTGTTTTTT
TRBJ2-2 TRBV29-1 many NA CSAGTSNTGELFF TGCAGCGCCGGGACGTCGAACACCGGGGAGCTGTTTTTT
TRBJ1-1 TRBV29-1 many NA CSVVAGEAFF TGCAGCGTTGTGGCCGGTGAAGCTTTCTTT
TRBJ1-5 TRBV28 NA NA CASNRLNQPQHF TGTGCCAGCAACCGACTAAATCAGCCCCAGCATTTT
TRBJ2-7 TRBV6-1 many NA CASRTIYEQYF TGTGCCAGCAGGACTATTTACGAGCAGTACTTC
TRBJ1-1 TRBV5-1 few NA CASSLIRMGTEAFF TGCGCCAGCAGCTTGATTCGGATGGGCACTGAAGCTTTCTTT
TRBJ2-5 TRBV6-2/TRBV6-3 NA TRBD2 CASSYPTSGRGQETQYF TGTGCCAGCAGTTACCCCACTAGCGGGAGAGGGCAAGAGACCCAGTACTTC
TRBJ1-1 TRBV30 many NA CAWSEVRDTEAFF TGTGCCTGGAGTGAGGTAAGGGACACTGAAGCTTTCTTT
TRBJ2-5 TRBV9 NA TRBD2 CASSPSAGGGETQYF TGTGCCAGCAGCCCCTCGGCGGGAGGGGGGGAGACCCAGTACTTC
TRBJ2-2 TRBV7-4 many NA CASSSNPRWGTDGELFF TGTGCCAGCAGCTCTAATCCTAGATGGGGGACGGACGGGGAGCTGTTTTTT
TRBJ2-6 TRBV6-1 many NA CASSGAGPTSGANVLTF TGTGCCAGCAGCGGAGCAGGTCCTACCTCTGGGGCCAACGTCCTGACTTTC
TRBJ1-1 TRBV2 many TRBD1 CASARTGGTEAFF TGTGCCAGCGCCCGGACAGGGGGCACTGAAGCTTTCTTT
TRBJ1-5 TRBV6-2/TRBV6-3 many NA CASSSRGYSQPQHF TGTGCCAGCAGTTCCCGGGGATACAGTCAGCCCCAGCATTTT
TRBJ2-1 TRBV5-1 few TRBD1 CASSLTTGAVRFDEQFF TGCGCCAGCAGCCTAACGACAGGGGCGGTACGGTTCGATGAGCAGTTCTTC
TRBJ2-7 TRBV9 few NA CASSVATGRDRVASGTRETYEQYF TGTGCCAGCAGCGTAGCTACTGGGAGGGACAGGGTAGCTAGCGGGACTAGGGAGACCTACGAGCAGTACTTC
TRBJ2-7 TRBV7-9 once TRBD1 CASRSQGVDEQYF TGTGCCAGCCGTTCCCAGGGGGTGGACGAGCAGTACTTC
TRBJ2-2 TRBV12-3/TRBV12-4 few TRBD2 CASSPRQGGSTGELFF TGTGCCAGCAGTCCTAGGCAGGGCGGGAGCACCGGGGAGCTGTTTTTT